This T cell receptor beta chain was sequenced during a study of early T cells in non-severe SARS-CoV-2 infection. This clonotype was recorded at least ten times. Looked up from germline, CDR1 is ENHRY and CDR2 is SYGVKD. Trimming left V 11 bases short and J 4 bases short, with 20 bases between. The CDR3 spans 14 residues. Unique molecular identifiers tagged individual cDNA molecules. TCRdb re-analysed the 5' RACE reads in MiXCR, keeping a single row per CDR3 protein. The sample has about 64,000 distinct CDR3 sequences, around 11% seen once. The specimen was whole blood, collected at baseline. The TCR comes from an adult who was a healthcare worker with PCR-confirmed SARS-CoV-2 infection or an uninfected control (not recorded which). V is TRBV10-3 and J is TRBJ1-2; tentative D call: TRBD1 (6 bases). CDR3 bases: TGTGCCGTAGGTACGGGACAAGGGTCCTATGGCTACACCTTC. Translated: CAVGTGQGSYGYTF.